This entry concerns a single TCR beta chain. Its specific antigen is unknown. No clone much larger than this one lies a single base away; base qualities are absent. Synthetic TCR analog templates were spiked into each PCR to estimate absolute template abundance from read counts. TCRbeta CDR3 regions were amplified from genomic DNA with bias-controlled V and J gene primers using the immunoSEQ assay. Sequencing of rearranged TCRbeta segments was done at approximately 20X coverage. In the original analysis: Clustering was used to correct sequencing errors, and CDR3s were annotated against IMGT so that V, D and J genes could be assigned. Out-of-frame and stop-codon sequences were excluded, and only productive TCRbeta rearrangements were used in downstream analyses. To compute clonality, Shannon entropy was normalized by the log of the number of unique productive sequences and then subtracted from one. Fisher's exact test with Benjamini-Hochberg correction, using a cutoff of adjusted p below 0.01, was how clones that differed between time points or between blood and tumor were identified. TCRdb took this table from immuneACCESS and kept in-frame rearrangements with V and J called. Such tables lack part of the clones; where checked against another copy, unresolved V genes explain under half of the gap, and the rest is unexplained. The D gene and trimming were derived from the DNA, and the V and J assignments and clone size from that table. This sample is represented by 23,000 or so clones; more than 65% of them were singletons. The ten largest clones add up to about 1.6% of the sample.

This sample is drawn from a study of PD-L1 blockade in urothelial cancer (dated by TCRdb to about 2017). Study-level background: All patients started therapy in the mid-2010s and received atezolizumab 1,200 mg intravenously every 3 weeks. About 85% of the 29 patients were males with bladder-origin urothelial cancer, and about 65% of the 29 reported a prior smoking history. Patients had an ECOG performance status of 0 or 1 and had received between 0 and 3 prior chemotherapy regimens. Blood samples were analyzed 3 weeks after the start of treatment (second dose) and 6 weeks after the start of treatment. Blood samples gave median yields of around 150,000 T cells and around 88,000 unique TCRs, along with a median clonality of 0.080. The study was an exploratory multi-omic analysis of somatic, immune and clinical correlates of response to PD-L1 blockade with atezolizumab in urothelial cancer. Pretreatment tumor samples, along with matched peripheral blood serially collected before and after atezolizumab treatment, were subjected to TCR sequencing. Durable clinical benefit was defined as a progression-free survival longer than 6 months, and TCR features were additionally tested against progression-free survival and overall survival. Whole exome sequencing and RNA sequencing of pretreatment tumors were performed alongside TCR sequencing in the same patients. Eight to ten patients achieved durable clinical benefit and approximately 19 did not. Around 29 patients had pretreatment blood TCR-seq, 24 had at least one posttreatment blood collection, and 24 had tumor TCR-seq. The research as a whole found: Because the sample size was small (n ≈ 28) and many of the analyses were exploratory, the results are meant to be hypothesis-generating. A pretreatment peripheral blood TCR clonality below the median was linked to improved progression-free and overall survival. Greater expansion of tumor-associated TCR clones in peripheral blood 3 weeks after the start of treatment was observed in patients with durable benefit (n ≈ 22, p = 0.022).

Explained via the paper, the time point label denotes: peripheral blood 6 weeks after treatment start. A total of around 30 patients with locally advanced or metastatic urothelial carcinoma, treated at Memorial Sloan Kettering on a trial protocol, made up the cohort. Peripheral blood mononuclear cells were collected pretreatment and during treatment, at between 1 and 8 total time points per patient. The Qiagen DNeasy Blood extraction kit was used to purify genomic DNA from total PBMCs and tumor samples. Collected pretreatment and during treatment, PBMCs were isolated and stored as previously described. The CDR3 runs 16 amino acids, cysteine and phenylalanine included. Of all the DNA, just the CDR3 is kept, 48 bases in frame from base 1. At the junction V is shortened by 3 bases and J by 3 bases, with 18 bases in between. CDR1 LGHNA and CDR2 YSLEER were looked up in the germline V gene.

Sample: PBMCs, taken around atezolizumab (anti-PD-L1) treatment. The source is a man aged 65 to 85 with urothelial cancer. The receptor chain draws on TRBV4-3 and TRBJ2-7; the D region possibly corresponds to TRBD1 (6 bases align). The nucleotides read TGCGCCAGCAGCCAGGCTCGAACAGGGTTTAACTACGAGCAGTACTTC. The resulting protein is CASSQARTGFNYEQYF.